This T cell receptor beta chain was sequenced for a study of T cells after somatic rescue of genetic block. The assay was immunoSEQ multiplex PCR, and TCRdb's table has in-frame clones only and misses some. The repertoire includes 68,000 or so clones, less than 95% of them detected once, and 2.9% sits in the top ten. The sample holds a few counts of this clone. The receptor comes from a man aged 35-49 years. Material for sequencing was peripheral blood mononuclear cells (PBMCs).

The DNA of the CDR3 is TGTGCCAGTACGGTGAATACCTACACTGAAGCTTTCTTT. It specifies CASTVNTYTEAFF. The V gene is TRBV2, the J gene TRBJ1-1; D gene ambiguous. V lost 9 bases and J 3 bases, leaving 14 bases between the germline ends. CDR3 length: 13 amino acids. CDR1 is SNHLY, CDR2 FYNNEI, per germline.